Below, one T cell receptor (beta chain) is given with its context. This sample is drawn from a study of cytomegalovirus exposure and HLA in healthy donors. The wider study: The study's early data release held 75 million to 95 million unique TCRs from HLA-typed donors.

PCR primers comprised 60 Vbeta and 13 Jbeta primers. Libraries were prepared by immunoSEQ multiplex PCR; TCRdb keeps only in-frame clonotypes and omits some of them. The table includes about 94,000 clones, less than 8% detected once. The sequenced sample was PBMCs. The sequence derives from a man aged 45-65 years in good health and CMV-seronegative.

In nucleotides, the CDR3 is TGCGCCAGCAGCCTTTCACAGGGGGCGGCCTACAATGAGCAGTTCTTC. This gives the protein CASSLSQGAAYNEQFF. The rearrangement joins TRBV4-1 to TRBJ2-1, with 9 bases aligning to TRBD1. The length of the CDR3 is 16 residues. Germline CDR1 MGHRA, CDR2 YSYEKL. V trimming: 4 bases; J trimming: 2 bases; junction bases outside the gene matches: 6.